This passage covers 20 T cell receptor beta chains from one sample sequenced in a study of T cell changes during pregnancy in multiple sclerosis. The method was immunoSEQ multiplex PCR; TCRdb's version includes in-frame clones alone and lacks a portion of them. The sample records tens of thousands of clones, about 85% being singletons. This sample comprised CD4+ T cells from peripheral blood mononuclear cells, obtained in the second trimester of pregnancy. All receptors derive from a female donor with multiple sclerosis, enrolled in a pregnancy study.

This chain uses TRBV18 with TRBJ2-2; D perhaps matches TRBD2 (5 bases). Per the germline V gene, CDR1 is KGHSH and CDR2 is LQKENI. This CDR3 is 16 amino acids long. V was shortened by 4 bases and J by 4 bases, with 16 bases between the two germline ends. CDR3 bases: TGTGCCAGCTCACAGGAGGCAGGCCCTTTCACCGGGGAGCTGTTTTTT. This codes for CASSQEAGPFTGELFF.

The chain combines TRBV4-2 with TRBJ2-7; TRBD2 matches 8 bases. Trimming at V came to 0 bases and at J to 7 bases, leaving 5 bases not matched to a gene. The CDR3 is made up of 14 amino acids. Germline V gene data show CDR1 as LGHNA and CDR2 as YNFKEQ. The CDR3 reads CASSQEAGVREQYF. The DNA of the CDR3 is TGTGCCAGCAGCCAAGAAGCGGGAGTGCGAGAGCAGTACTTC.

The chain uses TRBV7-8 and TRBJ2-3; perhaps TRBD2 as D (6 bases). Trimming took off 6 bases at V and 4 bases at J, with 26 bases between the two ends. This CDR3 region has 18 residues. Germline V gene lookup returns CDR1 SGHVS and CDR2 FQNEAQ. CDR3 protein: CASRQKGSIAEPSDTQYF. The CDR3 DNA follows: TGTGCCAGCAGACAAAAGGGGTCTATAGCGGAACCGTCAGATACGCAGTATTTT. The variable domain in full, completed from reference TRBV7-8 and TRBJ2-3, reads GAGVSQSPRYKVAKRGQDVALRCDPISGHVSLFWYQQALGQGPEFLTYFQNEAQLDKSGLPSDRFFAERPEGSVSTLKIQRTQQEDSAVYLCASRQKGSIAEPSDTQYFGPGTRLTVL.

The gene calls are TRBV28 and TRBJ2-3, with D possibly TRBD1 on 6 matching bases. CDR3 length: 14 residues. Trimming shortened V by 7 bases and J by 1 base, and 12 bases separated the two germline ends. Germline-derived CDR1 and CDR2 are MDHEN and SYDVKM. CDR3 region: CASNSWTGTDTQYF. The CDR3 DNA reads TGTGCCAGCAACTCCTGGACAGGCACAGATACGCAGTATTTT.

About this clone: Other DNA sequences from this sample encode an identical CDR3 as well. The J gene is TRBJ1-4, the V gene TRBV28, with D possibly TRBD1 on 5 matching bases. CDR1 is MDHEN and CDR2 is SYDVKM in the germline V gene. The CDR3 has 15 residues. Trimming shortened V by 2 bases and J by 4 bases, and 11 bases separated the two germline ends. The chain's CDR3 is CASSLRQGSNEKLFF. In DNA form, the CDR3 reads TGTGCCAGCAGTTTACGGCAGGGCAGTAATGAAAAACTGTTTTTT.

The V gene is TRBV2, the J gene TRBJ2-4, with 8 positions matching TRBD1. Per germline, CDR1 SNHLY and CDR2 FYNNEI. Unmatched junction bases numbered 7, after V lost 5 bases and J lost 1 base. The CDR3 extends over 16 amino acids. The CDR3 loop is CASSFDRGAAKNIQYF. The DNA of the CDR3 is TGTGCCAGCAGTTTCGACAGGGGAGCTGCCAAAAACATTCAGTACTTC.

The chain links TRBV6-1 to TRBJ2-7; tentatively, D is TRBD1 (5 bases). The germline CDR1 and CDR2 sequences are MNHNS and SASEGT. CDR3 length: 15 amino acids. The V gene lost 2 bases and the J gene lost 3 bases, with 14 bases spanning the gap. The CDR3 spells CASSELTGPSYEQYF. CDR3 DNA sequence: TGTGCCAGCAGTGAACTAACAGGACCCAGCTACGAGCAGTACTTC.

The V and J genes are TRBV11-2 and TRBJ2-5; TRBD2 aligns across 7 bases. Per the germline V gene, CDR1 is SGHAT and CDR2 is FQNNGV. The CDR3 sequence is 16 residues long. V shed 0 bases, J shed 5 bases, and the junction held 9 bases outside the gene matches. The CDR3 DNA reads TGTGCCAGCAGCTTAGAGGTGGGAGGGCCTTCGGAGACCCAGTACTTC. It translates to CASSLEVGGPSETQYF.

The genes are TRBV6-5 and TRBJ1-4; possibly TRBD1 for D (6 bases). Per germline, CDR1 MNHEY and CDR2 SVGAGI. CDR3 length: 14 amino acids. V lost 6 bases and J lost 7, with 15 bases in between. The CDR3, as DNA: TGTGCCAGCAGCCGGACAGCTTTCTCTGAAAAACTGTTTTTT. Protein sequence: CASSRTAFSEKLFF.

The J gene is TRBJ1-1, the V gene TRBV19; 7 bases match TRBD1. CDR3 length: 15 amino acids. The germline CDR1 and CDR2 sequences are LNHDA and SQIVND (reference sequence). V lost 4 bases to trimming and J lost 5 bases; unmatched junction nucleotides: 10. In DNA form, the CDR3 reads TGTGCCAGTAGTAACCGGAAGACAGGGAGGACTGAAGCTTTCTTT. Translation gives CASSNRKTGRTEAFF.

The chain links TRBV5-8 to TRBJ2-1; 11 positions agree with TRBD2. Germline values: CDR1 SGHTS, CDR2 YDEGEE. Trimming at V came to 0 bases and at J to 0 bases, leaving 2 bases not matched to a gene. The length of the CDR3 is 17 residues. CDR3 nucleotides: TGTGCCAGCAGCTTGGGACTAGCGGGACTCTCCTACAATGAGCAGTTCTTC. It codes for CASSLGLAGLSYNEQFF.

This rearrangement joins TRBV7-2 to TRBJ2-7; 7 nucleotides align to TRBD1. CDR1 is SGHTA, CDR2 FQGNSA, per germline. The CDR3 consists of 15 residues. The J segment lost 0 bases and the V segment lost 2 bases, leaving 4 bases of the junction unmatched. CDR3 loop: CASSLTRQGSYEQYF. The CDR3 DNA sequence: TGTGCCAGCAGCTTAACCCGACAGGGCTCCTACGAGCAGTACTTC.

CDR3 in DNA: TGCGCCAGCAGCCCTGCGGGGGCTACTATGAACACTGAAGCTTTCTTT. It encodes CASSPAGATMNTEAFF. The chain couples TRBV5-1 to TRBJ1-1; maybe TRBD1 (6 bases). Looked up from germline, CDR1 is SGHRS and CDR2 is YFSETQ. V lost 4 bases, J lost 0 bases, and 16 bases lay in between. The CDR3 has 16 amino acids.

This chain connects TRBV15 to TRBJ2-4, with 10 bases aligning to TRBD2. CDR3 size: 16 residues. Germline values: CDR1 LNHNV, CDR2 YYDKDF (reference sequence). V gave up 0 bases and J gave up 15 bases; unmatched junction bases: 14. The CDR3 protein is CATSRDRLMSGRGLYF. DNA of the CDR3: TGTGCCACCAGCAGAGATAGGTTGATGAGCGGGAGGGGGCTGTACTTC.

The rearrangement links TRBV27 to TRBJ2-2, with a weak D call TRBD2 (6 bases). The germline V gene has CDR1 MNHEY and CDR2 SMNVEV (reference sequence). Trimming stripped 4 bases from V and 6 bases from J, with 18 bases between. The CDR3 runs to 16 residues. Here the CDR3 DNA reads TGTGCCAGCAGTTCGCGGGGCCAAGCGAGGGCCGGGGAGCTGTTTTTT. This translates into CASSSRGQARAGELFF.

This chain joins TRBV7-2 and TRBJ2-1, with 7 bases aligning to TRBD2. Looked up from germline, CDR1 is SGHTA and CDR2 is FQGNSA. The V segment lost 2 bases and the J segment 3 bases; nucleotides outside the gene matches: 1. The CDR3 extends over 14 amino acids. CDR3 protein: CASSLSGNYNEQFF. The CDR3 coding sequence is TGTGCCAGCAGCTTAAGCGGGAACTACAATGAGCAGTTCTTC.

The rearrangement links TRBV4-3 to TRBJ2-1, with D possibly TRBD2 on 6 matching bases. V was cut by 4 bases and J by 0 bases, with 13 bases left in between. Germline-derived CDR1 and CDR2 are LGHNA and YSLEER. The CDR3 is 16 amino acids. CDR3: CASSLGGMSSYNEQFF. The CDR3 DNA follows: TGCGCCAGCAGCCTAGGCGGGATGAGCTCCTACAATGAGCAGTTCTTC.

The V call is TRBV5-6, the J call TRBJ2-7; 8 bases agree with TRBD2. V was clipped by 3 bases and J by 0 bases; unmatched bases: 2. The CDR3 runs 14 residues. The germline V gene encodes CDR1 SGHDT and CDR2 YYEEEE. The CDR3 DNA sequence: TGTGCCAGCAGCTACCTAGCGGGCTCCTACGAGCAGTACTTC. Its protein product is CASSYLAGSYEQYF.

In this sample, this clone turned up a few times. The chain has TRBV4-3 and TRBJ1-1; maybe TRBD1 (6 bases). This CDR3 is built from 14 residues. CDR1 is LGHNA and CDR2 is YSLEER in the germline V gene. Trimming stripped 7 bases from V and 3 bases from J, with 15 bases between. CDR3 residues: CASTMKSGDTEAFF. The CDR3 coding sequence is TGCGCCAGCACCATGAAGTCAGGGGACACTGAAGCTTTCTTT.

The genes are TRBV5-1 and TRBJ1-2, with D possibly being TRBD1 (6 bases). This CDR3 has 15 residues. V dropped 0 bases and J dropped 8 bases, with 17 bases sitting between them. Germline V gene sequence: CDR1 SGHRS, CDR2 YFSETQ. The chain's CDR3 is CASSLVGGATAGYTF. In DNA, the CDR3 is TGCGCCAGCAGCTTGGTCGGGGGGGCCACCGCCGGCTACACCTTC.